The rows below give T cell receptor beta chains drawn from one sample of a study of T cell responses to AZD1222 COVID-19 vaccine. Sequenced by immunoSEQ multiplex PCR; TCRdb stores in-frame clones only, minus some. The sample yields 100,000 to 150,000 clones, over 75% seen once. The source material was peripheral blood, sampled on day 0 of AZD1222 vaccination. The receptors originated from an adult in good health. Both conserved end residues are part of each CDR3. The order of the fields is J gene, clone size, D gene, V gene, CDR3 protein, CDR3 DNA. The D gene is left open where the match is weak. Rows may omit the clone size; those that give it use once, few, many or a size class.

j_gene: TRBJ2-2; abundance: NA; d_gene: NA; v_gene: TRBV2; CDR3aa: CASSSQGIRGELFF; CDR3nt: TGTGCCAGCAGTTCCCAGGGGATTAGAGGGGAGCTGTTTTTT
j_gene: TRBJ2-5; abundance: once; d_gene: TRBD2; v_gene: TRBV25-1; CDR3aa: CASSAGLAVGQTQYF; CDR3nt: TGTGCCAGCAGCGCCGGACTAGCGGTAGGACAGACCCAGTACTTC
j_gene: TRBJ2-7; abundance: few; d_gene: NA; v_gene: TRBV2; CDR3aa: CASSDERGSSYEQYF; CDR3nt: TGTGCCAGCAGTGACGAACGCGGCAGCTCCTACGAGCAGTACTTC
j_gene: TRBJ1-1; abundance: NA; d_gene: TRBD1; v_gene: TRBV25-1; CDR3aa: CARRDRNTEAFF; CDR3nt: TGTGCCAGAAGGGACAGGAACACTGAAGCTTTCTTT
j_gene: TRBJ2-7; abundance: NA; d_gene: TRBD1; v_gene: TRBV6-2/TRBV6-3; CDR3aa: CASSYPGQGIYEQYF; CDR3nt: TGTGCCAGCAGTTACCCCGGACAGGGGATCTACGAGCAGTACTTC
j_gene: TRBJ2-2; abundance: NA; d_gene: NA; v_gene: TRBV10-3; CDR3aa: CAIRPGTGNTGELFF; CDR3nt: TGTGCCATCAGACCAGGGACCGGGAACACCGGGGAGCTGTTTTTT
j_gene: TRBJ1-2; abundance: NA; d_gene: TRBD1; v_gene: TRBV7-2; CDR3aa: CASSLDRDRGYTF; CDR3nt: TGTGCCAGCAGCCTCGACAGGGATCGAGGCTACACCTTC
j_gene: TRBJ2-7; abundance: NA; d_gene: TRBD1; v_gene: TRBV19; CDR3aa: CASSFKGQGGDEQYF; CDR3nt: TGTGCCAGTAGTTTCAAGGGACAGGGAGGCGACGAGCAGTACTTC
j_gene: TRBJ2-3; abundance: NA; d_gene: NA; v_gene: TRBV5-6; CDR3aa: CASRSVSLFPDTQYF; CDR3nt: TGTGCCAGCAGATCAGTGTCCCTCTTTCCAGATACGCAGTATTTT
j_gene: TRBJ1-3; abundance: NA; d_gene: NA; v_gene: TRBV5-6; CDR3aa: CASSLAGNTIYF; CDR3nt: TGTGCCAGCAGCTTGGCTGGAAACACCATATATTTT
j_gene: TRBJ1-1; abundance: once; d_gene: NA; v_gene: TRBV6-5; CDR3aa: CASSYKGDGRDTEAFF; CDR3nt: TGTGCCAGCAGTTACAAGGGGGACGGCAGGGACACTGAAGCTTTCTTT
j_gene: TRBJ1-5; abundance: NA; d_gene: NA; v_gene: TRBV3-1/TRBV3-2; CDR3aa: CASSLTSVRGNQPQHF; CDR3nt: TGTGCCAGCAGCCTTACCAGCGTTAGGGGCAATCAGCCCCAGCATTTT
j_gene: TRBJ1-1; abundance: few; d_gene: NA; v_gene: TRBV27; CDR3aa: CASSSGGTEAFF; CDR3nt: TGTGCCAGCAGTTCTGGCGGCACTGAAGCTTTCTTT
j_gene: TRBJ2-2; abundance: NA; d_gene: TRBD1; v_gene: TRBV11-3; CDR3aa: CASSPRGTGELFF; CDR3nt: TGTGCCAGCAGCCCCAGGGGGACCGGGGAGCTGTTTTTT
j_gene: TRBJ1-2; abundance: NA; d_gene: TRBD1; v_gene: TRBV5-5; CDR3aa: CASSLDPGQGLFGYTF; CDR3nt: TGTGCCAGCAGCTTGGATCCGGGACAGGGGTTGTTCGGCTACACCTTC
j_gene: TRBJ2-5; abundance: NA; d_gene: NA; v_gene: TRBV30; CDR3aa: CAWSVLAETQYF; CDR3nt: TGTGCCTGGAGTGTACTCGCGGAGACCCAGTACTTC